The 5 T cell receptor beta chains listed next were all sequenced from one sample in a study of tumor-infiltrating lymphocytes in primary liver carcinoma. Co-extracting RNA and DNA was done with roughly 17-34 mg of unsorted bulk tissue as input. Priming with a constant-region primer yielded TCR beta cDNA from about 500 ng total RNA. Modified slightly, ARM-PCR produced TCR beta libraries over three nested multiplex PCR rounds. With TRBV1-TRBV30 forward primers and a C-beta reverse primer, the first two PCR rounds were run for approximately 10 cycles each. In TCRdb, the multiplex PCR reads were re-called with MiXCR into one record per CDR3 protein. The table has roughly 55,000 distinct CDR3 sequences, roughly 70% seen once. The specimen sequenced was liver tumor tissue from sampling region 2. Subset indicated: tumor region T2, inferior pole. The receptors derive from a man in his forties or fifties with primary liver carcinoma and hepatitis B virus infection.

The rearrangement links TRBV6-2 or TRBV6-3 to TRBJ2-3; D possibly corresponds to TRBD2 (6 bases). CDR3 length: 18 residues. V lost 4 bases, J lost 7 bases, and 27 bases lay in between. CDR1 MNHEY and CDR2 SVGEGT come from the germline V gene. The CDR3 sequence: CASSFSPRLLEGTNTQYF. The CDR3 DNA reads TGTGCCAGCAGTTTCTCTCCGCGTCTTTTGGAGGGTACAAATACGCAGTATTTT.

As for this clonotype: Being one base from a much bigger clone, this may be a read error. The chain recombines TRBV11-1 with TRBJ2-2; no firm D call. The germline gives CDR1 SGHAT, CDR2 FQDESV (reference sequence). This CDR3 is 14 amino acids long. V shed 5 bases and J shed 2 bases, with 9 bases lying between them. CDR3 amino acids: CASSIWANTGELFF. For the CDR3, the DNA is TGTGCCAGCAGCATATGGGCAAACACCGGGGAGCTGTTTTTT.

This clonotype was observed a few times. This chain connects TRBV6-1 to TRBJ2-5, with a possible D match to TRBD2 (5 bases). Germline V gene lookup returns CDR1 MNHNS and CDR2 SASEGT. Between the trimmed V and J ends, which lost 3 bases and 5 bases, there was a span of 13 bases. The CDR3 is 14 amino acids. DNA of the CDR3: TGTGCCAGCAGTGATGGAGGCGGTGGGGAGACCCAGTACTTC. Its translation is CASSDGGGGETQYF.

Concerning this clonotype: A much more abundant neighbour one base away suggests this may be a read error. The conserved phenylalanine or tryptophan is not found at the CDR3 terminus, so this likely reflects a read error. The chain employs TRBV29-1 and TRBJ2-7; D is perhaps TRBD1 (5 bases). Trimming shortened V by 7 bases and J by 3 bases, and 10 bases separated the two germline ends. Germline CDR1 and CDR2: SQVTM and ANQGSEA. The CDR3 loop spans 11 amino acids. The CDR3: CSAGSNYEQYL. The CDR3 nucleotides are TGCAGCGCAGGGTCCAACTACGAGCAGTACCTC.

As regards this clonotype: It may be a read error: a sequence one base away is much more abundant. The chain joins TRBV6-6 to TRBJ2-3; 7 nucleotides agree with TRBD2. The CDR3 sequence is 14 residues long. In germline, CDR1 is MNHNY, CDR2 SVGAGI (reference sequence). CDR3 protein: CVSRYSGNTDTQYF. The CDR3 DNA follows: TGTGTCAGCAGATACAGCGGGAATACAGATACGCAGTATTTT.